This T cell receptor (beta chain) was recovered during a study of shared clonotypes between healthy human individuals. The CDR3 length is 15 residues. The germline CDR1 and CDR2 sequences are LNHDA and SQIVND (reference sequence). J was trimmed by 2 bases and V by 7 bases; bases with no gene match: 8. Measured with immunoSEQ multiplex PCR; TCRdb has only the in-frame clones, and not every one. Of some 2,400,000 clones listed, approximately 94% were seen once; the top ten hold about 0.13%. The chain joins TRBV19 to TRBJ1-1, with 9 bases identical to TRBD1. Sequencing was performed on naive CD4+ T cells sorted from blood. The subset is: CD45RA+ positively selected. This sequence originates from a man between 18 and 35 years old in good health. In DNA, the CDR3 is TGTGCCAGTATCCAAGGGGACAGGGTAAACACTGAAGCTTTCTTT. It codes for CASIQGDRVNTEAFF.